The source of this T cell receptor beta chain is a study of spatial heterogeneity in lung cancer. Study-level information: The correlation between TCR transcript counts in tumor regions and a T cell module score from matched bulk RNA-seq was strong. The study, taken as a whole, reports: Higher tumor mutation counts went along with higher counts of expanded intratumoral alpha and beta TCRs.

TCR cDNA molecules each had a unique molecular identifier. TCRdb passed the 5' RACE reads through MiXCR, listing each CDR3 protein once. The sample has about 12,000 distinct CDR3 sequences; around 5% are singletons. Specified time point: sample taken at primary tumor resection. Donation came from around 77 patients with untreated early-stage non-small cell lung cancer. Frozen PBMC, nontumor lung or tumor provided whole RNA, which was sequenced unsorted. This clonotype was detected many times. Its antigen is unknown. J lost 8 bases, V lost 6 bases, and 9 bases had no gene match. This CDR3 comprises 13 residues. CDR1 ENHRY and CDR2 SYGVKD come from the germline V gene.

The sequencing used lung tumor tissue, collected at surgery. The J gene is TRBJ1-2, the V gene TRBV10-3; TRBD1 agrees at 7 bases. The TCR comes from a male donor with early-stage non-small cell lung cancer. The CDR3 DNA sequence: TGTGCCATCAGAGACAGGGCCCCCTTCGGCTACACCTTC. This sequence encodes CAIRDRAPFGYTF.